The clone carrying this T cell receptor (beta chain) was detected only a few times. One entry per CDR3 protein, called by TCRdb with MiXCR from the 5' RACE reads. The sample records roughly 54,000 distinct CDR3 sequences, around 5.6% being singletons. The data belong to a study of early T cells in non-severe SARS-CoV-2 infection. The germline V gene has CDR1 ENHRY and CDR2 SYGVKD. The CDR3 contains 16 residues. With V trimmed by 2 bases and J by 7 bases, 11 bases remained unmatched. This chain joins TRBV10-3 and TRBJ1-5; 7 nucleotides align to TRBD1. Material: whole blood. The TCR originated in an adult who was a healthcare worker with PCR-confirmed SARS-CoV-2 infection or an uninfected control (not recorded which). CDR3 loop: CAISEGLTGARQPQHF. The CDR3 bases are TGTGCCATCAGTGAGGGGCTCACAGGGGCCAGGCAGCCCCAGCATTTT.